Each of the 28 T cell receptor beta chains below was sequenced from the same sample in a study of blood T cell repertoires in COVID-19. Libraries were prepared by immunoSEQ multiplex PCR; TCRdb keeps only in-frame clonotypes and omits some of them. The sample comprises about 370,000 clones, roughly 90% of which are singletons, and less than 2% rests with the top ten. The sequenced material came from PBMCs or T cells enriched from blood (not recorded which). The receptors were sampled from a woman between 25 and 40 years old who had recovered from COVID-19.

The chain carries TRBV6-5 and TRBJ1-3; 8 nucleotides match TRBD1. CDR3 length: 15 amino acids. Germline values: CDR1 MNHEY, CDR2 SVGAGI. V trimming: 4 bases; J trimming: 8 bases; junction bases outside the gene matches: 10. The CDR3 spells CASSSQNIQGDTIYF. In nucleotides, the CDR3 is TGTGCCAGCAGTTCGCAAAACATACAGGGGGACACCATATATTTT.

The V gene is TRBV6-5, the J gene TRBJ1-2, with a possible D match to TRBD1 (5 bases). The CDR3 covers 14 residues. Between the trimmed V and J ends, which lost 6 bases and 2 bases, there was a span of 13 bases. Germline V CDR1 and CDR2: MNHEY, SVGAGI. CDR3: CASRTWGENYGYTF. The DNA for the CDR3 is TGTGCCAGCAGAACCTGGGGCGAAAACTATGGCTACACCTTC.

The chain couples TRBV28 to TRBJ2-7; 7 bases align to TRBD2. CDR3 length: 14 amino acids. Germline-derived CDR1 and CDR2 are MDHEN and SYDVKM. V gave up 2 bases and J gave up 3 bases; unmatched junction bases: 4. CDR3 in DNA: TGTGCCAGCAGTTTAGCGGGAGTAAACTACGAGCAGTACTTC. Its translation: CASSLAGVNYEQYF.

This clone is a singleton in its sample. The V call is TRBV18, the J call TRBJ1-1, with D unclear. Germline lookup yields CDR1 KGHSH and CDR2 LQKENI. V was pared by 2 bases and J by 5 bases, with 15 bases between. This CDR3 is 15 amino acids long. The DNA for the CDR3 is TGTGCCAGCTCACCATATGGTCGGGTGAGGACTGAAGCTTTCTTT. Amino acids: CASSPYGRVRTEAFF.

This chain joins TRBV10-3 and TRBJ1-6, with 7 bases lining up with TRBD1. Germline V CDR1 and CDR2: ENHRY, SYGVKD. V was pared by 3 bases and J by 8 bases, with 7 bases of the junction left unmatched. This CDR3 has 15 residues. The CDR3 reads CAISELRGGDSPLHF. The CDR3, as DNA: TGTGCCATCAGTGAACTCCGAGGGGGCGATTCACCCCTCCACTTT.

In DNA form, the CDR3 reads TGCGCCAGCAGCCCCTACAGAGAATATGGCTACACCTTC. It encodes CASSPYREYGYTF. This rearrangement joins TRBV5-1 to TRBJ1-2; D gene uncertain. The CDR3 has 13 residues. CDR1 and CDR2 (germline): SGHRS, YFSETQ. V gave up 4 bases and J gave up 5 bases, with 12 bases separating them. Using reference TRBV5-1 and TRBJ1-2 for the parts outside the CDR3, the full variable domain is KAGVTQTPRYLIKTRGQQVTLSCSPISGHRSVSWYQQTPGQGLQFLFEYFSETQRNKGNFPGRFSGRQFSNSRSEMNVSTLELGDSALYLCASSPYREYGYTFGSGTRLTVV.

The chain links TRBV7-9 to TRBJ2-1, with TRBD2 matching 14 bases. The CDR3 runs to 18 residues. The germline V gene encodes CDR1 SEHNR and CDR2 FQNEAQ (reference sequence). V dropped 4 bases and J dropped 6; count of bases not matched to a gene: 11. For the CDR3, the DNA is TGTGCCAGCAGCTCCCCTGGGACTAGCGGGAGTTCACCCAATGAGCAGTTCTTC. Translation: CASSSPGTSGSSPNEQFF.

This chain joins TRBV6-5 and TRBJ2-1, with 13 bases matching TRBD2. The CDR3 has 16 amino acids. V trimming: 2 bases; J trimming: 6 bases; junction bases outside the gene matches: 4. Germline CDR1 reads MNHEY; CDR2 reads SVGAGI. In DNA form, the CDR3 reads TGTGCCAGCAGTTACCTGGGACTAGCGGGAACCAATGAGCAGTTCTTC. Protein product: CASSYLGLAGTNEQFF.

This chain uses TRBV11-2 with TRBJ2-7; D unclear. From germline, CDR1 is SGHAT and CDR2 FQNNGV. V was trimmed by 1 base and J by 5 bases, leaving 15 bases between them. This CDR3 contains 15 residues. As DNA, the CDR3 is TGTGCCAGCAGCTTAGGATCTCCAGGTCTCAACGAGCAGTACTTC. Its protein product is CASSLGSPGLNEQYF.

V is TRBV6-5 and J is TRBJ2-3; TRBD2 aligns across 15 bases. CDR1 and CDR2 from the germline V gene are MNHEY and SVGAGI. V shed 5 bases and J 5 bases; nucleotides not matched to a gene: 2. The CDR3 runs 15 residues. The CDR3 DNA reads as TGTGCCAGCAGTACGGGACTAGCGGGAGGAGATACGCAGTATTTT. Its protein product is CASSTGLAGGDTQYF.

The chain is built from TRBV5-1 and TRBJ1-1; 10 bases align to TRBD1. The CDR3 spans 18 residues. Trimming removed 1 base from V and 3 bases from J; junction bases left unmatched: 12. Germline assignment: CDR1 SGHRS and CDR2 YFSETQ. This chain's CDR3 is CASSLTRTGGGWDTEAFF. The CDR3 DNA is TGCGCCAGCAGCTTGACTAGGACAGGGGGAGGTTGGGACACTGAAGCTTTCTTT.

This chain links TRBV24-1 with TRBJ1-2, with unresolved D. This CDR3 is 12 amino acids long. Germline loops: CDR1 KGHDR, CDR2 SFDVKD. The ends were cut back, 5 bases at V and 8 bases at J, with 11 bases in the middle. Here the CDR3 DNA reads TGTGCCACCAGTGTAAGAGGGATGGGCTACACCTTC. Translating gives CATSVRGMGYTF.

The chain links TRBV14 to TRBJ2-1, with no clear D. CDR1 is SGHDN and CDR2 is FVKESK in the germline V gene. The V end was cut by 0 bases, the J end by 4 bases, with 13 bases between. This CDR3 is 16 amino acids long. CDR3 nucleotide sequence: TGTGCCAGCAGCCAAGATCAACAGACGACATACAATGAGCAGTTCTTC. It is translated as CASSQDQQTTYNEQFF.

The rearrangement joins TRBV21-1 to TRBJ1-3; the table assigns TRBD1, which was not confirmed against the DNA. TRBV21-1 is annotated as a pseudogene. The CDR3 spans 14 residues. CDR3 loop: CATFRQGSGNTIYF. The CDR3 DNA reads as TGTGCCACCTTTAGACAGGGTAGTGGAAACACCATATATTTT.

The chain employs TRBV19 and TRBJ2-7; 15 bases match TRBD2. The germline CDR1 and CDR2 sequences are LNHDA and SQIVND (reference sequence). V shed 4 bases, J shed 0 bases, and the junction held 13 bases outside the gene matches. This CDR3 has 20 residues. CDR3 sequence: CASSKRPGLAGGPSSYEQYF. CDR3 coding DNA: TGTGCCAGTAGTAAACGGCCGGGACTAGCGGGGGGCCCAAGCTCCTACGAGCAGTACTTC.

The rearrangement joins TRBV10-3 to TRBJ1-1; D possibly corresponds to TRBD1 (5 bases). From germline, CDR1 is ENHRY and CDR2 SYGVKD. Trimming stripped 6 bases from V and 3 bases from J, with 11 bases between. CDR3 size: 13 residues. Here the CDR3 DNA reads TGTGCCATCAGCTGGAGGGGAGACACTGAAGCTTTCTTT. The encoded protein is CAISWRGDTEAFF.

This clone was seen only once. The rearrangement joins TRBV7-9 to TRBJ2-7; 12 bases align to TRBD2. With V trimmed by 4 bases and J by 5 bases, 3 bases remained unmatched. Germline V CDR1 and CDR2: SEHNR, FQNEAQ (reference sequence). The CDR3 totals 14 residues. The chain's CDR3 is CASSWTSGKDEQYF. DNA of the CDR3: TGTGCCAGCAGCTGGACTAGCGGGAAGGACGAGCAGTACTTC.

CDR3 sequence reads: CASSIQRTTGELFF. The DNA for the CDR3 is TGTGCCAGTAGTATACAAAGGACTACCGGGGAGCTGTTTTTT. The chain links TRBV19 to TRBJ2-2; D perhaps matches TRBD2 (5 bases). CDR1 LNHDA and CDR2 SQIVND come from the germline V gene (reference sequence). Between the trimmed V and J ends, which lost 2 bases and 5 bases, there was a span of 9 bases. The CDR3 consists of 14 residues.

The rearrangement joins TRBV10-1 to TRBJ1-5, with D maybe TRBD1 (5 bases). This CDR3 is 13 amino acids long. The V and J ends lost 4 bases and 6 bases respectively, with 10 bases between them. Germline CDR1 WNHNN, CDR2 SYGVQD (reference sequence). The CDR3, as DNA: TGCGCCAGCAGTGGGGGCCCCGGTCAGCCCCAGCATTTT. Residues: CASSGGPGQPQHF.

The CDR3 sequence: CASSIQGLNTEAFF. CDR3 nucleotide sequence: TGTGCCAGCAGCATACAGGGATTGAACACTGAAGCTTTCTTT. The chain combines TRBV3-1 (or the pseudogene TRBV3-2) with TRBJ1-1, with D possibly TRBD1 on 6 matching bases. Trimming took 5 bases from V and 0 from J, leaving 10 bases between them. In germline, CDR1 is LGHDT, CDR2 YNNKEL (reference sequence). This CDR3 has 14 amino acids.

The chain joins TRBV28 to TRBJ1-5; possible D gene TRBD1, 6 bases. The CDR3 totals 15 residues. CDR1 and CDR2 from the germline V gene are MDHEN and SYDVKM. Trimming cost V 8 bases and J 1 base, with 15 bases left between them. In DNA form, the CDR3 reads TGTGCCAGCCGGACAGTAAGAAAGAGCAATCAGCCCCAGCATTTT. Encoded protein: CASRTVRKSNQPQHF.

This CDR3 is CASGDRLAAPDYEQYF. The CDR3 nucleotides read TGCGCCAGCGGCGATAGACTAGCGGCCCCCGACTACGAGCAGTACTTC. V gene TRBV5-1 combines with J gene TRBJ2-7; 9 bases line up with TRBD2. The CDR3 has 16 amino acids. J gave up 3 bases and V 7 bases, and 14 bases lay outside the gene matches. From germline, CDR1 is SGHRS and CDR2 YFSETQ.

V usage is TRBV7-2 and J usage is TRBJ1-2, with a weak D call TRBD1 (6 bases). CDR3 length: 15 residues. The V and J ends lost 1 base and 4 bases respectively, with 13 bases between them. Germline V gene sequence: CDR1 SGHTA, CDR2 FQGNSA. CDR3 nucleotide sequence: TGTGCCAGCAGCTTAGTAGGGACACCCGTCTATGGCTACACCTTC. Residues: CASSLVGTPVYGYTF. The entire variable domain, with the rest obtained from reference TRBV7-2 and TRBJ1-2, is as follows: GAGVSQSPSNKVTEKGKDVELRCDPISGHTALYWYRQSLGQGLEFLIYFQGNSAPDKSGLPSDRFSAERTGGSVSTLTIQRTQQEDSAVYLCASSLVGTPVYGYTFGSGTRLTVV.

This sequence joins TRBV10-3 and TRBJ1-2, with 8 bases fitting TRBD1. The CDR3 extends over 15 amino acids. Germline CDR1 and CDR2: ENHRY and SYGVKD. The V segment lost 4 bases and the J segment 6 bases; nucleotides outside the gene matches: 10. The CDR3 nucleotides read TGTGCCATCAGTGTCACTTCCGGGACAGGAAATGGCTACACCTTC. Residues: CAISVTSGTGNGYTF.

The chain uses TRBV9 and TRBJ1-1, with 9 bases lining up with TRBD1. Looked up from germline, CDR1 is SGDLS and CDR2 is YYNGEE. The CDR3 sequence is 12 residues long. V lost 1 base, J lost 10 bases, and 2 bases stayed unmatched. This CDR3 reads CASSVTGGVAFF. CDR3 DNA sequence: TGTGCCAGCAGCGTAACAGGGGGCGTAGCTTTCTTT.

This rearrangement joins TRBV5-1 to TRBJ2-1; tentative D call: TRBD2 (6 bases). The germline V and J ends were trimmed by 0 bases and 4 bases, with 17 bases remaining between them. Germline CDR1 and CDR2: SGHRS and YFSETQ. This CDR3 contains 17 residues. The CDR3 protein is CASSLEIRGFGYNEQFF. CDR3 nucleotide sequence: TGCGCCAGCAGCTTGGAAATACGGGGGTTTGGATACAATGAGCAGTTCTTC. The variable domain in full, completed from reference TRBV5-1 and TRBJ2-1, reads KAGVTQTPRYLIKTRGQQVTLSCSPISGHRSVSWYQQTPGQGLQFLFEYFSETQRNKGNFPGRFSGRQFSNSRSEMNVSTLELGDSALYLCASSLEIRGFGYNEQFFGPGTRLTVL.

The chain employs TRBV7-3 and TRBJ2-3, with a tentative D call TRBD2 (5 bases). The V and J ends lost 1 base and 0 bases respectively, with 8 bases between them. This CDR3 has 15 residues. Germline values: CDR1 SGHTA, CDR2 FQGTGA. The CDR3 DNA reads as TGTGCCAGCAGCTTAATCCCGGGAAGCACAGATACGCAGTATTTT. Residues: CASSLIPGSTDTQYF.

V is TRBV6-4 and J is TRBJ1-1; TRBD1 aligns across 11 bases. The germline V gene has CDR1 MRHNA and CDR2 SNTAGT. The CDR3 loop spans 14 amino acids. Germline trimming cut 5 bases from V and 4 bases from J; bases unmatched to any gene: 3. Written as DNA, the CDR3 is TGTGCCAGCAGTCCGGGACAGGGGGGCACTGAAGCTTTCTTT. Translated: CASSPGQGGTEAFF.